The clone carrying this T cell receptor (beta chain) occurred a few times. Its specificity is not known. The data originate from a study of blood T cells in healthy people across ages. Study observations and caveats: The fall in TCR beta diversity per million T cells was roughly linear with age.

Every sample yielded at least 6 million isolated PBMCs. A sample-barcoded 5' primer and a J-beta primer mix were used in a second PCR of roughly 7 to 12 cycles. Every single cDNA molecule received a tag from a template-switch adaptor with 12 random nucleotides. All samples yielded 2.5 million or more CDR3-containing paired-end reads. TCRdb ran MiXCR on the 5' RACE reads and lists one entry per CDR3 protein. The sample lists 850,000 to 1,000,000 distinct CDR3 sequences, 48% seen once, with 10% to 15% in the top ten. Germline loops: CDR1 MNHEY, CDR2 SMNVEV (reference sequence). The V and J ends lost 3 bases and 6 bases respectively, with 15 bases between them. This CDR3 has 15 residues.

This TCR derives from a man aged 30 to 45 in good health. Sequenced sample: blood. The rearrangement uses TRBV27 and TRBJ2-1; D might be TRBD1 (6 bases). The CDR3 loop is CASSLGASGLNEQFF. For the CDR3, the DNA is TGTGCCAGCAGTTTGGGGGCATCGGGGCTCAATGAGCAGTTCTTC.